What follows is one T cell receptor (beta chain) and its context. Then a second PCR, running roughly 7 to 11 cycles, was carried out with a sample-barcoded 5' primer and a J-beta primer mix. MiXCR, run by TCRdb on the 5' RACE reads, gives a single entry per CDR3 protein. This sample has 600,000 or so distinct CDR3 sequences; about 30% occur once, and the top ten carry approximately 14%. Per the germline V gene, CDR1 is MNHNY and CDR2 is SVGAGI (reference sequence). V lost 0 bases, J lost 3 bases, and 12 bases lay in between. This CDR3 contains 16 residues. The entry originates in a study of blood T cells in healthy people across ages.

Sample: blood. The rearrangement joins TRBV6-6 to TRBJ1-5; D might be TRBD1 (5 bases). The TCR sequence derives from a woman of 80 years or more in good health. CDR3 sequence reads: CASSYSIRQFNQPQHF. CDR3 bases: TGTGCCAGCAGTTACTCCATCCGACAGTTCAATCAGCCCCAGCATTTT.